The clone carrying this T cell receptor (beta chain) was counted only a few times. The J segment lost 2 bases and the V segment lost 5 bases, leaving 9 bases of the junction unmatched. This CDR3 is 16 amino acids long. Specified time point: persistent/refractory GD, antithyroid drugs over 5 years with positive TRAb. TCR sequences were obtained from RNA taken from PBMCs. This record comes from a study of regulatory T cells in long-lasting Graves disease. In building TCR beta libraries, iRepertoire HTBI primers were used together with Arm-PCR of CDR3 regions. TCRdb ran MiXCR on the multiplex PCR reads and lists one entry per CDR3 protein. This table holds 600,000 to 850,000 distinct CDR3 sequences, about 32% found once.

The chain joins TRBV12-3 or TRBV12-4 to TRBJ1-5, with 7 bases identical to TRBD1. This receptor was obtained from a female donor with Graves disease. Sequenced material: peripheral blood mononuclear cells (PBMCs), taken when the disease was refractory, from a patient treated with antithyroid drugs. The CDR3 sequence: CASSPGTALGNQPQHF. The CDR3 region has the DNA TGTGCCAGCAGTCCCGGGACAGCCTTGGGCAATCAGCCCCAGCATTTT.